Below, 8 T cell receptor beta chains from the same sample are listed, as sequenced in a study of PD-1 blockade in classical Hodgkin lymphoma (dated by TCRdb to about 2020). Library preparation employed the immunoSEQ multiplex PCR assay. TCRdb provides this immuneACCESS table in a form limited to in-frame rearrangements. Some clones are lacking; in checked studies, under half of them reflect an unresolved V gene, and why the rest are absent is not known. The sample table records about 98,000 clones; just under 95% of these occur just once. The ten largest clonotypes hold less than 3% of the sample. Reading the label with the study, this specimen's time point is: cycle 1 day 1 (C1D1), immediately before nivolumab initiation. Every trial patient had relapsed after autologous stem cell transplantation, and cohorts A, B and C differed in prior brentuximab vedotin exposure. Sample: peripheral blood mononuclear cells (PBMCs), taken at baseline. These TCRs come from a human donor with classical Hodgkin lymphoma.

The J gene is TRBJ2-7, the V gene TRBV18, with 10 bases that match TRBD1. The CDR3 spans 14 residues. Germline V gene sequence: CDR1 KGHSH, CDR2 LQKENI. V trimming: 2 bases; J trimming: 6 bases; junction bases outside the gene matches: 4. In nucleotides, the CDR3 is TGTGCCAGCTCACCATTGGACAGGGGGGGCGAGCAGTACTTC. Residues: CASSPLDRGGEQYF.

The chain is built from TRBV25-1 and TRBJ2-2; 8 positions agree with TRBD2. Trimming cost V 8 bases and J 5 bases; bases outside gene matches: 4. This CDR3 has 13 residues. In germline, CDR1 is MGHDK, CDR2 SYGVNS. The CDR3 coding sequence is TGTGCCAGCGCACGGGGGGGGACCGGGGAGCTGTTTTTT. Protein: CASARGGTGELFF.

A single count supports this clone. The chain links TRBV19 to TRBJ2-2; D may match TRBD1 or TRBD2 (6 bases each). Germline V gives CDR1 LNHDA, CDR2 SQIVND (reference sequence). V lost 1 base and J 1 base, leaving 13 bases between the germline ends. This CDR3 is 17 amino acids long. The CDR3 DNA sequence: TGTGCCAGTAGTATAGCGGGGGCCGGACTGAACACCGGGGAGCTGTTTTTT. As protein: CASSIAGAGLNTGELFF.

The chain employs TRBV5-1 and TRBJ2-1; 11 bases match TRBD1. The CDR3 runs to 14 residues. CDR1 SGHRS and CDR2 YFSETQ come from the germline V gene. With V trimmed by 5 bases and J by 8 bases, 6 bases remained unmatched. This CDR3 is CASRWTGGLDEQFF. The DNA for the CDR3 is TGCGCCAGCAGATGGACAGGGGGCCTGGATGAGCAGTTCTTC.

The chain employs TRBV5-8 and TRBJ2-1, with TRBD2 matching over 7 bases. This CDR3 has 14 residues. The ends lost 2 bases at V and 1 base at J; junction bases unmatched: 0. Germline V lookup: CDR1 SGHTS, CDR2 YDEGEE. The CDR3 sequence: CASSLAGSYNEQFF. DNA for the CDR3: TGTGCCAGCAGCTTAGCGGGATCCTACAATGAGCAGTTCTTC.

This chain joins TRBV30 and TRBJ2-7; D might be TRBD2 (6 bases). The CDR3 has 17 amino acids. The germline V gene encodes CDR1 GTSNPN and CDR2 SVGIG (reference sequence). With 1 base removed from V and 0 bases from J, the gap between germline ends came to 19 bases. The CDR3 spells CAWSGYRRGPSSYEQYF. The CDR3 nucleotides are TGTGCCTGGAGTGGATATAGGCGGGGCCCGAGCTCCTACGAGCAGTACTTC. The whole variable domain, filled in from reference TRBV30 and TRBJ2-7, reads SQTIHQWPATLVQPVGSPLSLECTVEGTSNPNLYWYRQAAGRGLQLLFYSVGIGQISSEVPQNLSASRPQDRQFILSSKKLLLSDSGFYLCAWSGYRRGPSSYEQYFGPGTRLTVT.

This rearrangement joins TRBV27 to TRBJ2-5, with D perhaps TRBD2 (5 bases). The CDR3 consists of 15 residues. Trimming pared 4 bases from V and 3 bases from J, leaving 15 bases between. CDR1 and CDR2 (germline): MNHEY, SMNVEV (reference sequence). The CDR3 loop reads CASSSPGNGEETQYF. The CDR3 DNA sequence: TGTGCCAGCAGTTCGCCGGGGAATGGGGAAGAGACCCAGTACTTC.

This chain connects TRBV7-9 to TRBJ2-1, with 14 bases matching TRBD2. This CDR3 spans 17 amino acids. From germline, CDR1 is SEHNR and CDR2 FQNEAQ (reference sequence). V gave up 6 bases and J gave up 5 bases; unmatched junction bases: 9. The CDR3, as DNA: TGTGCCAGCAGGCTGAGCCCGGGACTAGCGGGAGACAATGAGCAGTTCTTC. Protein: CASRLSPGLAGDNEQFF. Together with reference TRBV7-9 and TRBJ2-1, the CDR3 gives the full variable domain: DTGVSQNPRHKITKRGQNVTFRCDPISEHNRLYWYRQTLGQGPEFLTYFQNEAQLEKSRLLSDRFSAERPKGSFSTLEIQRTEQGDSAMYLCASRLSPGLAGDNEQFFGPGTRLTVL.